The T cell receptor beta chain described here comes from a study of shared T cell receptors in the human thymus. Using immunoSEQ multiplex PCR, the repertoire was profiled, and TCRdb retains in-frame clones only, with some absent. The sample shows 640,000 or so clones, approximately 87% of them seen only once. This CDR3 comprises 13 residues. Germline values: CDR1 SEHNR, CDR2 FQNEAQ (reference sequence). The V gene end was trimmed by 5 bases and the J gene end by 6 bases; junction bases not matched to a gene: 7. This sample also appeared in a second study, on human thymus T cells. From that study: It was from resections taken during corrective heart surgery that the thymus tissue came.

Sequenced input: thymocytes. The TCR originated in a boy under three years old with a congenital heart defect. The chain combines TRBV7-9 with TRBJ2-7; TRBD1 matches 7 bases. The CDR3 region is CASSHPTGPEQYF. The CDR3 DNA follows: TGTGCCAGCAGCCACCCGACAGGGCCCGAGCAGTACTTC. Drawing the rest from reference TRBV7-9 and TRBJ2-7, the complete variable domain is DTGVSQNPRHKITKRGQNVTFRCDPISEHNRLYWYRQTLGQGPEFLTYFQNEAQLEKSRLLSDRFSAERPKGSFSTLEIQRTEQGDSAMYLCASSHPTGPEQYFGPGTRLTVT.